The 7 T cell receptor beta chains in this list originate from one sample, sequenced in a study of cytomegalovirus exposure and HLA in healthy donors (dated 2017 in TCRdb). The library was obtained by the immunoSEQ multiplex PCR assay. For the multiplex PCR, a mixture combining 60 forward primers for TCR Vbeta segments and 13 reverse primers for TCR Jbeta segments was used. This is the immuneACCESS table as TCRdb keeps it, with only in-frame sequences that have V and J called. A part of the clones is gone; compared with another copy, unresolved V genes explain less than half, and the rest is unexplained. The sample has about 130,000 clones on record, around 80% of them singletons. The ten biggest clones cover 1% of the sample. The sample consisted of PBMCs. The receptors come from a human donor in good health.

This chain uses TRBV18 with TRBJ1-3; D unresolved. The germline V and J ends were trimmed by 3 bases and 5 bases, with 8 bases remaining between them. CDR3 size: 13 residues. Germline V gene lookup returns CDR1 KGHSH and CDR2 LQKENI. The CDR3 DNA is TGTGCCAGCTCACCGTCGGGTCGAAACACCATATATTTT. It yields the protein CASSPSGRNTIYF.

This chain joins TRBV7-9 and TRBJ2-1, with D tentatively TRBD1 (6 bases). The germline V gene has CDR1 SEHNR and CDR2 FQNEAQ (reference sequence). The CDR3 sequence is 14 residues long. The germline V and J ends were trimmed by 5 bases and 4 bases, with 12 bases remaining between them. CDR3 in DNA: TGTGCCAGCAGCCCAGACAGGATGTACAATGAGCAGTTCTTC. Encoded protein: CASSPDRMYNEQFF.

The chain joins TRBV7-6 to TRBJ2-1; 8 nucleotides align to TRBD2. This CDR3 spans 17 amino acids. CDR1 is SGHVS and CDR2 is FNYEAQ in the germline V gene. With 1 base clipped from V and 6 bases from J, the junction kept 11 bases outside the gene matches. CDR3 DNA: TGTGCCAGCAGCTTAGTAGTCGGGGGGGCCCAGTCCAATGAGCAGTTCTTC. Translated, it gives CASSLVVGGAQSNEQFF.

This clone was counted only a few times. The rearrangement uses TRBV6-1 and TRBJ2-1; weak D call: TRBD2 (5 bases). Deletions cut 7 bases from V and 7 bases from J, with 14 bases between. The germline CDR1 and CDR2 sequences are MNHNS and SASEGT. This CDR3 has 13 amino acids. This CDR3 is CASNRGALNEQFF. The CDR3 DNA sequence: TGTGCCAGCAATCGGGGAGCCTTGAATGAGCAGTTCTTC.

The rearrangement uses TRBV19 and TRBJ1-2; D is undetermined. Germline CDR1 and CDR2: LNHDA and SQIVND (reference sequence). The CDR3 contains 13 residues. Trimming removed 7 bases at V and 8 bases at J, with 17 bases between. The CDR3 DNA reads TGTGCCAGTAAGGCAGCGGCCCATGCCGGCTACACCTTC. This codes for CASKAAAHAGYTF.

This clone was detected once. The chain carries TRBV19 and TRBJ1-2; TRBD1 matches at 9 bases. Germline V gives CDR1 LNHDA, CDR2 SQIVND (reference sequence). The V gene end was trimmed by 7 bases and the J gene end by 7 bases; junction bases not matched to a gene: 13. This CDR3 has 15 residues. The CDR3 region is CASKPDRGRDSGYTF. The CDR3 region has the DNA TGTGCCAGTAAACCGGACAGGGGACGTGATAGTGGCTACACCTTC.

The gene calls are TRBV6-1 and TRBJ1-2, with D perhaps TRBD1 (6 bases). The CDR3 consists of 14 residues. Germline CDR1 reads MNHNS; CDR2 reads SASEGT. V lost 4 bases, J lost 0 bases, and 9 bases lay in between. The CDR3 reads CASSGRGTNYGYTF. The CDR3 DNA reads as TGTGCCAGCAGTGGAAGGGGGACTAACTATGGCTACACCTTC.